Presented here are 5 T cell receptor beta chains from one specimen sequenced in a study of T cells after yellow fever vaccination. Using its own MiXCR run on the 5' RACE reads, TCRdb lists one record per CDR3 protein. The sample has 40,000 or so distinct CDR3 sequences, almost 7% seen once. Specimen: CD8+ T cells not binding an NS4B(214-222) dextramer, sorted from PBMCs, collected 45 days after the yellow fever booster vaccination. These receptors were taken from a man aged 25-45 years who received the YFV17D yellow fever vaccine.

This clonotype was detected many times. The V call is TRBV5-6, the J call TRBJ2-1; the match to TRBD1 covers 10 bases. Germline CDR1 SGHDT, CDR2 YYEEEE. There are 18 residues in the CDR3. V lost 4 bases, J lost 5 bases, and 15 bases stayed unmatched. This CDR3 reads CASSHDIPGTGEDNEQFF. The CDR3 DNA is TGTGCCAGCAGCCACGATATACCCGGGACAGGGGAGGACAATGAGCAGTTCTTC. The full variable domain, with the rest looked up from reference TRBV5-6 and TRBJ2-1, is DAGVTQSPTHLIKTRGQQVTLRCSPKSGHDTVSWYQQALGQGPQFIFQYYEEEERQRGNFPDRFSGHQFPNYSSELNVNALLLGDSALYLCASSHDIPGTGEDNEQFFGPGTRLTVL.

This clonotype was picked up many times. The rearrangement uses TRBV29-1 and TRBJ2-7; 10 bases match TRBD2. The V gene's germline CDR1 is SQVTM and CDR2 ANQGSEA. The CDR3 has 13 amino acids. V dropped 4 bases and J dropped 4; count of bases not matched to a gene: 4. The CDR3 nucleotides read TGCAGCGTTGGAGCTAGCGGGAGTTACGAGCAGTACTTC. Protein sequence: CSVGASGSYEQYF.

Many counts were recorded for this clonotype. V gene TRBV9 combines with J gene TRBJ2-1; D is undetermined. Trimming removed 0 bases from V and 7 bases from J, with 17 bases in between. Germline V gene lookup returns CDR1 SGDLS and CDR2 YYNGEE. The CDR3 runs to 16 residues. The CDR3 is CASSVEGNDFLNEQFF. CDR3 sequence (DNA): TGTGCCAGCAGCGTAGAAGGGAACGACTTCTTAAATGAGCAGTTCTTC. Full variable domain (remainder filled in from reference TRBV9 and TRBJ2-1): DSGVTQTPKHLITATGQRVTLRCSPRSGDLSVYWYQQSLDQGLQFLIQYYNGEERAKGNILERFSAQQFPDLHSELNLSSLELGDSALYFCASSVEGNDFLNEQFFGPGTRLTVL.

This clonotype has only a few counts. This chain joins TRBV27 and TRBJ2-1; 9 bases fit TRBD1. Germline V gene sequence: CDR1 MNHEY, CDR2 SMNVEV (reference sequence). The ends lost 6 bases at V and 8 bases at J; junction bases unmatched: 8. This CDR3 comprises 14 residues. The DNA for the CDR3 is TGTGCCAGCAGAACAGGGGGCGTCTGGGATGAGCAGTTCTTC. Protein sequence: CASRTGGVWDEQFF.

This clonotype was seen ten or more times. The chain couples TRBV4-3 to TRBJ2-1; D possibly uses TRBD1 or TRBD2 (5 bases each). With 1 base removed from V and 6 bases from J, the gap between germline ends came to 7 bases. CDR3 length: 13 amino acids. Germline-derived CDR1 and CDR2 are LGHNA and YSLEER. CDR3: CASSQVGVNEQFF. In DNA form, the CDR3 reads TGCGCCAGCAGCCAAGTGGGGGTCAATGAGCAGTTCTTC.